This entry concerns a single T cell receptor (beta chain). This record belongs to a study of blood T cell repertoires in COVID-19. Study-wide background: Nucleic acid was either cDNA or gDNA, and it came from T cells, B-cell-depleted T cells, or PBMCs.

Original handling: Reference gene primer amplification in the assay estimated nucleated cell counts. Assay used: immunoSEQ multiplex PCR; TCRdb lists only in-frame clones, some missing. That table gives V, J and clone size, and the DNA gave D and trimming. The top ten hold approximately 4.1% of the sample, which has tens of thousands of clones, about 88% seen once. After removal of 4 bases from V and 0 bases from J, the junction contained 6 bases not matched to a gene. The CDR3 spans 15 residues. Germline-derived CDR1 and CDR2 are GTSNPN and SVGIG (reference sequence). The material sequenced was peripheral blood. The rearrangement joins TRBV30 to TRBJ1-3; 7 bases match TRBD1. This TCR was sampled from a man in his 70s with active COVID-19. The CDR3 DNA reads TGTGCCTGGACTCGGGACAGCACCTCTGGAAACACCATATATTTT. It translates to CAWTRDSTSGNTIYF.